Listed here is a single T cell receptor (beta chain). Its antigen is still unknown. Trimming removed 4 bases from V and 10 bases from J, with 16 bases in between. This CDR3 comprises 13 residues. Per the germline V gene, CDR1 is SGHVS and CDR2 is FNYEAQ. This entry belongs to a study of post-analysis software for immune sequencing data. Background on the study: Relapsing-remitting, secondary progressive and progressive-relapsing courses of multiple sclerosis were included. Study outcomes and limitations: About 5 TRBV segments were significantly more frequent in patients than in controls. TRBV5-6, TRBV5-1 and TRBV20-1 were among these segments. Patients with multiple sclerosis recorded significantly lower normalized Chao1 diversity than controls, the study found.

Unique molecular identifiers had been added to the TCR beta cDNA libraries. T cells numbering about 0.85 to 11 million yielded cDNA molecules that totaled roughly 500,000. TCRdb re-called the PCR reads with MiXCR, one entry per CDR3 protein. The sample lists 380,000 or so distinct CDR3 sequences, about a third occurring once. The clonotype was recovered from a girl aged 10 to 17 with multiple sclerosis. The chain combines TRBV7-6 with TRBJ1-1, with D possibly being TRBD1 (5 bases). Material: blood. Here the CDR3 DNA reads TGTGCCAGCAGCTCGTCACAGGAGTCTAGAGCTTTCTTT. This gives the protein CASSSSQESRAFF.